This TCR beta chain originates from a study of T cell changes during pregnancy in multiple sclerosis. Germline CDR1 is SGHDT and CDR2 is YYEEEE. CDR3 length: 17 residues. Trimming took 7 bases from V and 0 from J; bases not matched to a gene: 8. Sequencing used immunoSEQ multiplex PCR; TCRdb keeps in-frame clones, though not all of them. The sample has around 68,000 clones, about nine tenths seen once. Sequencing used peripheral blood, obtained in the third trimester of pregnancy. The chain is built from TRBV5-6 and TRBJ2-1; 12 bases match TRBD2. The origin of this receptor is a female donor in good health, enrolled as a control in a pregnancy study. The CDR3 DNA reads as TGTGCCAGCCGACTAGCGGGAGTTTGGGGCTCCTACAATGAGCAGTTCTTC. Encoded protein: CASRLAGVWGSYNEQFF. The complete variable domain, with remaining parts taken from reference TRBV5-6 and TRBJ2-1, reads DAGVTQSPTHLIKTRGQQVTLRCSPKSGHDTVSWYQQALGQGPQFIFQYYEEEERQRGNFPDRFSGHQFPNYSSELNVNALLLGDSALYLCASRLAGVWGSYNEQFFGPGTRLTVL.